The 30 T cell receptor beta chains reported below all come from one sample, sequenced in a study of blood T cell repertoires in COVID-19. The method was immunoSEQ multiplex PCR; TCRdb's version includes in-frame clones alone and lacks a portion of them. This table has 250,000 to 400,000 clones, around 90% appearing once. Sequencing used peripheral blood. These receptors were collected from a woman in her thirties with COVID-19, enrolled during active disease.

This sequence joins TRBV3-1 (or the pseudogene TRBV3-2) and TRBJ2-1, with 9 bases that match TRBD1. CDR3 length equals 12 residues. V shed 3 bases, J shed 9 bases, and the junction held 0 bases outside the gene matches. CDR1 is LGHDT, CDR2 YNNKEL, per germline (reference sequence). For the CDR3, the DNA is TGTGCCAGCAGCCAGACAGGGGGTGAGCAGTTCTTC. Translation: CASSQTGGEQFF.

V and J are TRBV28 and TRBJ1-1; 10 bases line up with TRBD1. Germline CDR1 MDHEN, CDR2 SYDVKM. This CDR3 comprises 13 residues. Trimming at V came to 7 bases and at J to 14 bases, leaving 13 bases not matched to a gene. CDR3 DNA: TGTGCCAGCACCAACTCCGGGACAGGGGTTGGCTTCTTT. This encodes CASTNSGTGVGFF.

V and J are TRBV2 and TRBJ1-1, with TRBD1 as a possible D gene (5 bases). CDR1 and CDR2 from the germline V gene are SNHLY and FYNNEI. This CDR3 region has 15 residues. V dropped 6 bases and J dropped 1 base, with 15 bases sitting between them. In DNA form, the CDR3 reads TGTGCCAGCAGCGAAATACAGGTCCAGAACACTGAAGCTTTCTTT. Encoded protein: CASSEIQVQNTEAFF.

CDR3 loop: CASSSERAYGYTF. DNA for the CDR3: TGTGCCAGCAGTAGCGAGAGGGCCTATGGCTACACCTTC. The V call is TRBV2, the J call TRBJ1-2; no clear D gene. Deletions cut 5 bases from V and 4 bases from J, with 11 bases between. This CDR3 has 13 residues. Germline assignment: CDR1 SNHLY and CDR2 FYNNEI.

The gene calls are TRBV25-1 and TRBJ2-7, with TRBD1 matching over 8 bases. This CDR3 spans 14 amino acids. CDR1 MGHDK and CDR2 SYGVNS come from the germline V gene. V lost 5 bases to trimming and J lost 2 bases; unmatched junction nucleotides: 5. CDR3 bases: TGTGCCAGCAGTCGACAGGGGCCAACCTACGAGCAGTACTTC. Amino acid sequence: CASSRQGPTYEQYF.

The chain carries TRBV6-1 and TRBJ1-1; 10 bases agree with TRBD1. CDR3 size: 13 residues. Germline V gene data show CDR1 as MNHNS and CDR2 as SASEGT. The trim removed 3 bases at V and 11 bases at J, leaving 6 bases unmatched. The CDR3 loop reads CASSDRDRGWAFF. CDR3 nucleotide sequence: TGTGCCAGCAGTGACCGGGACAGGGGATGGGCTTTCTTT.

This chain connects TRBV27 to TRBJ2-2, with D possibly matching TRBD1 (5 bases). CDR1 and CDR2 (germline): MNHEY, SMNVEV (reference sequence). V lost 2 bases and J 6 bases, leaving 7 bases between the germline ends. The CDR3 has 13 residues. The CDR3 nucleotides read TGTGCCAGCAGTTTAACAGGCCCCGGGGAGCTGTTTTTT. Protein product: CASSLTGPGELFF.

The V gene is TRBV5-1, the J gene TRBJ2-1; 7 nucleotides agree with TRBD1. The V gene end was trimmed by 4 bases and the J gene end by 8 bases; junction bases not matched to a gene: 9. This CDR3 region has 14 residues. CDR1 and CDR2 (germline): SGHRS, YFSETQ. CDR3 nucleotide sequence: TGCGCCAGCAGCCGCGACAGGGTCGGCGATGAGCAGTTCTTC. Translating it yields CASSRDRVGDEQFF. Using reference TRBV5-1 and TRBJ2-1 for the parts outside the CDR3, the full variable domain is KAGVTQTPRYLIKTRGQQVTLSCSPISGHRSVSWYQQTPGQGLQFLFEYFSETQRNKGNFPGRFSGRQFSNSRSEMNVSTLELGDSALYLCASSRDRVGDEQFFGPGTRLTVL.

This chain uses TRBV3-1 (or the pseudogene TRBV3-2) with TRBJ1-2; the D gene is possibly TRBD1 (5 bases). Germline V CDR1 and CDR2: LGHDT, YNNKEL (reference sequence). V was shortened by 1 base and J by 7 bases, with 7 bases between the two germline ends. The CDR3 has 12 residues. CDR3 region: CASSQGQIGYTF. The DNA for the CDR3 is TGTGCCAGCAGCCAAGGACAGATTGGCTACACCTTC.

The chain links TRBV19 to TRBJ2-6; perhaps TRBD2 as D (6 bases). V lost 2 bases and J lost 1, with 9 bases in between. Germline V gene lookup returns CDR1 LNHDA and CDR2 SQIVND (reference sequence). This CDR3 region has 16 residues. CDR3 DNA: TGTGCCAGTAGTATACAACGGGGGTCTGGGGCCAACGTCCTGACTTTC. This translates into CASSIQRGSGANVLTF.

The genes are TRBV7-8 and TRBJ2-2, with D possibly being TRBD1 (5 bases). V lost 6 bases and J lost 4, with 21 bases in between. Germline lookup yields CDR1 SGHVS and CDR2 FQNEAQ. CDR3 length equals 17 residues. The CDR3 loop is CASSTFYWGRTTGELFF. The CDR3 nucleotides are TGTGCCAGCAGTACGTTCTATTGGGGCCGGACCACCGGGGAGCTGTTTTTT. Drawing the rest from reference TRBV7-8 and TRBJ2-2, the complete variable domain is GAGVSQSPRYKVAKRGQDVALRCDPISGHVSLFWYQQALGQGPEFLTYFQNEAQLDKSGLPSDRFFAERPEGSVSTLKIQRTQQEDSAVYLCASSTFYWGRTTGELFFGEGSRLTVL.

This clone was detected only a few times. The gene calls are TRBV14 and TRBJ2-7, with D perhaps TRBD1 (6 bases). The germline V gene encodes CDR1 SGHDN and CDR2 FVKESK. Trimming cost V 4 bases and J 1 base, with 17 bases left between them. This CDR3 is built from 16 residues. The CDR3 protein is CASSPFPDGQSYEQYF. The DNA for the CDR3 is TGTGCCAGCAGCCCTTTTCCCGACGGACAGTCCTACGAGCAGTACTTC.

The V and J genes are TRBV18 and TRBJ1-4; 9 bases agree with TRBD1. The ends lost 3 bases at V and 5 bases at J; junction bases unmatched: 16. The CDR3 is made up of 19 amino acids. CDR1 and CDR2 from the germline V gene are KGHSH and LQKENI. In DNA, the CDR3 is TGTGCCAGCTCACCCCTTCAGACAGGGGGGAGTTACGGAAATGAAAAACTGTTTTTT. This gives the protein CASSPLQTGGSYGNEKLFF. The full variable domain, with the rest looked up from reference TRBV18 and TRBJ1-4, is NAGVMQNPRHLVRRRGQEARLRCSPMKGHSHVYWYRQLPEEGLKFMVYLQKENIIDESGMPKERFSAEFPKEGPSILRIQQVVRGDSAAYFCASSPLQTGGSYGNEKLFFGSGTQLSVL.

The chain carries TRBV19 and TRBJ1-1, with 11 bases lining up with TRBD1. Trimming removed 5 bases from V and 5 bases from J; junction bases left unmatched: 7. The CDR3 has 15 residues. Germline V gene data show CDR1 as LNHDA and CDR2 as SQIVND (reference sequence). In DNA form, the CDR3 reads TGTGCCAGTAGTCCTTGGACAGGGGGCCTGACTGAAGCTTTCTTT. It codes for CASSPWTGGLTEAFF. The full variable domain, its missing parts supplied by reference TRBV19 and TRBJ1-1, is DGGITQSPKYLFRKEGQNVTLSCEQNLNHDAMYWYRQDPGQGLRLIYYSQIVNDFQKGDIAEGYSVSREKKESFPLTVTSAQKNPTAFYLCASSPWTGGLTEAFFGQGTRLTVV.

The rearrangement uses TRBV19 and TRBJ1-6; TRBD1 aligns across 7 bases. Germline V gives CDR1 LNHDA, CDR2 SQIVND (reference sequence). Trimming at V came to 5 bases and at J to 3 bases, leaving 1 base not matched to a gene. The CDR3 runs 14 residues. Written as DNA, the CDR3 is TGTGCCAGTAGTGACAGGGACTATAATTCACCCCTCCACTTT. Its protein product is CASSDRDYNSPLHF.

The rearrangement links TRBV29-1 to TRBJ1-2; no definite D call. CDR1 and CDR2 from the germline V gene are SQVTM and ANQGSEA. The V gene lost 7 bases and the J gene lost 6 bases, with 15 bases spanning the gap. The CDR3 loop spans 12 amino acids. The CDR3 is CSAGEQRDGYTF. For the CDR3, the DNA is TGCAGCGCCGGGGAACAGCGAGATGGCTACACCTTC.

V usage is TRBV19 and J usage is TRBJ2-5; 10 bases fit TRBD1. Germline loops: CDR1 LNHDA, CDR2 SQIVND (reference sequence). The CDR3 loop spans 15 amino acids. Trimming removed 10 bases from V and 1 base from J; junction bases left unmatched: 9. The CDR3 is CATARTGGLQETQYF. Here the CDR3 DNA reads TGTGCCACCGCCCGGACAGGGGGACTCCAAGAGACCCAGTACTTC.

In its sample, this clone was seen once. The chain carries TRBV4-1 and TRBJ2-1, with 10 bases fitting TRBD2. This CDR3 spans 16 amino acids. Trimming cost V 5 bases and J 5 bases; bases outside gene matches: 9. Looked up from germline, CDR1 is MGHRA and CDR2 is YSYEKL. CDR3 region: CASSFRVAGGHNEQFF. The CDR3 DNA reads as TGCGCCAGCAGCTTTCGGGTAGCGGGAGGACACAATGAGCAGTTCTTC.

The chain recombines TRBV7-9 with TRBJ1-1, with D possibly being TRBD1 (5 bases). V was trimmed by 3 bases and J by 1 base, leaving 12 bases between them. CDR1 and CDR2 (germline): SEHNR, FQNEAQ (reference sequence). This CDR3 has 15 amino acids. CDR3 nucleotide sequence: TGTGCCAGCAGCTTCGGCGGGGCAGCGAACACTGAAGCTTTCTTT. Translation: CASSFGGAANTEAFF.

V and J are TRBV30 and TRBJ1-6; D is ambiguous. Germline lookup yields CDR1 GTSNPN and CDR2 SVGIG (reference sequence). The CDR3 contains 12 residues. V gave up 1 base and J gave up 10 bases, with 8 bases separating them. The DNA for the CDR3 is TGTGCCTGGAGTGGGGCAGCCTCACCCCTCCACTTT. Protein: CAWSGAASPLHF.

The V call is TRBV6-5, the J call TRBJ1-2; D is perhaps TRBD1 (6 bases). The ends were cut back, 8 bases at V and 5 bases at J, with 15 bases in the middle. The CDR3 runs 13 residues. Germline loops: CDR1 MNHEY, CDR2 SVGAGI. CDR3 amino acids: CASRQNQGYGYTF. CDR3 bases: TGTGCCAGCCGACAAAATCAGGGGTATGGCTACACCTTC.

The J gene is TRBJ1-1, the V gene TRBV27; weak D call: TRBD1 (6 bases). This CDR3 has 15 amino acids. The germline CDR1 and CDR2 sequences are MNHEY and SMNVEV (reference sequence). The V end lost 6 bases, the J end lost 4 bases, and 18 bases lay between the germline ends. The CDR3, as DNA: TGTGCCAGCAGCCCGGGGGGGACAACGGGCACTGAAGCTTTCTTT. This gives the protein CASSPGGTTGTEAFF.

As for this clone: Other DNA sequences in this specimen translate into the identical CDR3. CDR3 sequence: CASSQDLNTEAFF. In nucleotides, the CDR3 is TGTGCCAGCAGCCAAGATCTCAACACTGAAGCTTTCTTT. J is TRBJ1-1 and V is TRBV3-1 (or the pseudogene TRBV3-2); D not certain. The germline V gene has CDR1 LGHDT and CDR2 YNNKEL (reference sequence). V lost 0 bases and J 2 bases, leaving 4 bases between the germline ends. There are 13 residues in the CDR3.

The rearrangement uses TRBV30 and TRBJ2-1; 10 bases agree with TRBD1. This CDR3 region has 16 residues. Germline values: CDR1 GTSNPN, CDR2 SVGIG (reference sequence). V lost 0 bases and J lost 3; bases outside the gene matches: 5. The CDR3, as DNA: TGTGCCTGGAGTGTACGAGGGGACAGGGGCTACAATGAGCAGTTCTTC. Translating gives CAWSVRGDRGYNEQFF.

The rearrangement uses TRBV5-6 and TRBJ1-4; 9 bases agree with TRBD1. The CDR3 is 15 amino acids. The germline V gene has CDR1 SGHDT and CDR2 YYEEEE. J lost 7 bases, V lost 3 bases, and 7 bases had no gene match. The CDR3, as DNA: TGTGCCAGCAGCTCATGGACAGGGGTGATTGAAAAACTGTTTTTT. It yields the protein CASSSWTGVIEKLFF.

In DNA, the CDR3 is TGCAGCGTTGAACCGACAGGGGGGAACACCGGGGAGCTGTTTTTT. This sequence encodes CSVEPTGGNTGELFF. This chain uses TRBV29-1 with TRBJ2-2, with TRBD1 identical over 9 bases. The CDR3 is 15 amino acids. The V gene's germline CDR1 is SQVTM and CDR2 ANQGSEA. Trimming cost V 2 bases and J 1 base; bases outside gene matches: 2.

The rearrangement joins TRBV10-3 to TRBJ2-7; D is ambiguous. V was cut by 3 bases and J by 0 bases, with 3 bases left in between. This CDR3 has 12 amino acids. Looked up from germline, CDR1 is ENHRY and CDR2 is SYGVKD. The CDR3 here is CAISDLSYEQYF. CDR3 nucleotide sequence: TGTGCCATCAGTGACCTCTCCTACGAGCAGTACTTC.

The V gene is TRBV24-1, the J gene TRBJ2-3; TRBD1 agrees at 9 bases. V gave up 1 base and J gave up 4 bases; unmatched junction bases: 14. CDR1 is KGHDR and CDR2 is SFDVKD in the germline V gene. This CDR3 contains 19 residues. The CDR3 loop is CATSDFRSGRDRVSDTQYF. The CDR3 DNA follows: TGTGCCACCAGTGATTTTAGAAGCGGACGGGACAGGGTCTCAGATACGCAGTATTTT.

The chain joins TRBV2 to TRBJ1-5; D is ambiguous. V gave up 7 bases and J gave up 1 base, with 11 bases separating them. Germline lookup yields CDR1 SNHLY and CDR2 FYNNEI. The CDR3 loop spans 14 amino acids. This CDR3 is CASKEVSSNQPQHF. The CDR3 DNA reads as TGTGCCAGCAAAGAGGTTTCAAGCAATCAGCCCCAGCATTTT.

The chain combines TRBV3-1 (or the pseudogene TRBV3-2) with TRBJ1-5, with 11 bases fitting TRBD1. The junction had 5 bases not matched to a gene; V was cut back by 4 bases and J by 0 bases. The CDR3 is made up of 17 amino acids. Germline V lookup: CDR1 LGHDT, CDR2 YNNKEL (reference sequence). The CDR3 DNA reads TGTGCCAGCAGCCTAGGGACAGGGGGTTATAGCAATCAGCCCCAGCATTTT. It encodes CASSLGTGGYSNQPQHF.